The 26 T cell receptor beta chains given below trace back to one sample, sequenced in a study of persistence of HIV-infected CD4 T cells. Cells were stimulated with overlapping HIV-1 Gag 15-mer peptides. CD40L-negative CD69-negative CD45RO-high memory CD4+ T cells were sorted as populations depleted of antigen-responding cells. No antigen has been identified for these receptors. The immunoSEQ assay was version 4, run in survey mode. Some clones are missing from TCRdb's copy, which holds only in-frame ones; the method was immunoSEQ multiplex PCR. The sample lists about 40,000 clones, 78% occurring once. The sequencing used CD4+ T cells sorted from PBMCs after approximately 19-hour stimulation, collected from a patient who received antiretroviral therapy. These receptors all come from an adult man with HIV who was CMV-seropositive.

The rearrangement joins TRBV10-2 to TRBJ1-3; maybe TRBD1 (5 bases). V was cut by 3 bases and J by 2 bases, with 14 bases left in between. Germline assignment: CDR1 WSHSY and CDR2 SAAADI. This CDR3 contains 16 residues. The CDR3 sequence is CASSDPGGRAGNTIYF. In DNA, the CDR3 is TGCGCCAGCAGTGACCCCGGGGGACGGGCTGGAAACACCATATATTTT.

This clone was seen more than once but under ten times. The chain carries TRBV3-1 (or the pseudogene TRBV3-2) and TRBJ1-1; 10 bases map to TRBD1. There are 15 residues in the CDR3. CDR1 and CDR2 (germline): LGHDT, YNNKEL (reference sequence). V gave up 4 bases and J gave up 8 bases; unmatched junction bases: 10. The CDR3 nucleotides read TGTGCCAGCAGCCGATCCGGACAGGGGGTTCAAGAAGCTTTCTTT. The encoded protein is CASSRSGQGVQEAFF.

This clone was observed once. V gene TRBV11-3 combines with J gene TRBJ2-1, with 7 bases fitting TRBD2. Germline V gene sequence: CDR1 SGHNT, CDR2 YENEEA. The V gene end was trimmed by 3 bases and the J gene end by 7 bases; junction bases not matched to a gene: 9. The CDR3 covers 15 residues. The CDR3: CASSFGGSVINEQFF. The CDR3 region has the DNA TGTGCCAGCAGCTTCGGGGGGAGTGTTATAAATGAGCAGTTCTTC.

This chain joins TRBV3-1 (or the pseudogene TRBV3-2) and TRBJ2-3, with no clear D. This CDR3 is built from 14 residues. In germline, CDR1 is LGHDT, CDR2 YNNKEL (reference sequence). Deletions cut 0 bases from V and 0 bases from J, with 4 bases between. Written as DNA, the CDR3 is TGTGCCAGCAGCCAAGATACTAGCACAGATACGCAGTATTTT. It encodes CASSQDTSTDTQYF.

The rearrangement joins TRBV4-1 to TRBJ2-3, with D unresolved. Germline loops: CDR1 MGHRA, CDR2 YSYEKL. The CDR3 is 12 residues long. V shed 0 bases and J shed 8 bases, with 6 bases lying between them. CDR3 protein: CASSQDKGTQYF. CDR3 nucleotide sequence: TGCGCCAGCAGCCAAGATAAGGGTACGCAGTATTTT.

The chain combines TRBV25-1 with TRBJ2-5; D uncertain. The CDR3 totals 11 residues. V lost 4 bases, J lost 7 bases, and 7 bases lay in between. Germline V gives CDR1 MGHDK, CDR2 SYGVNS. The CDR3 bases are TGTGCCAGCAGTGGAGTCGGGACCCAGTACTTC. Protein: CASSGVGTQYF.

The chain joins TRBV9 to TRBJ2-2; TRBD1 matches 10 bases. CDR1 and CDR2 (germline): SGDLS, YYNGEE. The CDR3 sequence is 15 residues long. V was clipped by 4 bases and J by 5 bases; unmatched bases: 5. In nucleotides, the CDR3 is TGTGCCAGCAGCCCGGGGGACAGGGGAACCGGGGAGCTGTTTTTT. This sequence encodes CASSPGDRGTGELFF.

This clone was counted a single time. The chain is built from TRBV18 and TRBJ2-7; 10 nucleotides line up with TRBD2. V lost 5 bases and J lost 6; bases outside the gene matches: 10. Germline CDR1 KGHSH, CDR2 LQKENI. The CDR3 loop spans 15 amino acids. The CDR3 sequence is CASSGAPGLASEQYF. The CDR3 bases are TGTGCCAGCTCAGGAGCTCCGGGACTAGCGAGCGAGCAGTACTTC.

The genes are TRBV11-1 and TRBJ1-1; TRBD1 is a possible D gene (6 bases). Germline assignment: CDR1 SGHAT and CDR2 FQDESV (reference sequence). The CDR3 has 16 amino acids. Trimming removed 1 base at V and 1 base at J, with 13 bases between. The CDR3 spells CASSLGQTGPNTEAFF. The CDR3 DNA is TGTGCCAGCAGCTTAGGCCAAACAGGGCCGAACACTGAAGCTTTCTTT.

DNA for the CDR3: TGTGCCAGTAGGAGGACAGGGGCTTCGTACTCTGGAAACACCATATATTTT. This sequence encodes CASRRTGASYSGNTIYF. The rearrangement links TRBV19 to TRBJ1-3, with 9 bases fitting TRBD1. The germline V gene has CDR1 LNHDA and CDR2 SQIVND (reference sequence). V dropped 6 bases and J dropped 0; count of bases not matched to a gene: 9. The CDR3 is 17 amino acids.

The J gene is TRBJ2-3, the V gene TRBV25-1; D not certain. V was cut by 4 bases and J by 1 base, with 3 bases left in between. The CDR3 totals 12 residues. CDR1 is MGHDK, CDR2 SYGVNS, per germline. The CDR3 DNA reads TGTGCCAGCAGTGCTCGCACAGATACGCAGTATTTT. Encoded protein: CASSARTDTQYF.

Worth noting for this clone: At the DNA level, this CDR3 is encoded by other sequences in the same sample as well. The J gene is TRBJ1-5, the V gene TRBV6-5; D call uncertain. Germline values: CDR1 MNHEY, CDR2 SVGAGI. Trimming removed 2 bases at V and 2 bases at J, with 10 bases between. CDR3 size: 15 residues. This CDR3 reads CASSYGSGGNQPQHF. For the CDR3, the DNA is TGTGCCAGCAGTTACGGGTCTGGGGGCAATCAGCCCCAGCATTTT.

The V gene is TRBV5-5, the J gene TRBJ1-6; no clear D. Germline V gene sequence: CDR1 SGHKS, CDR2 YYEKEE (reference sequence). The ends were cut back, 0 bases at V and 3 bases at J, with 7 bases in the middle. This CDR3 comprises 15 residues. CDR3 sequence reads: CASSLGGFYNSPLHF. The CDR3 nucleotides read TGTGCCAGCAGCTTGGGGGGATTCTATAATTCACCCCTCCACTTT.

The chain couples TRBV29-1 to TRBJ1-1; D is perhaps TRBD1 (6 bases). This CDR3 spans 12 amino acids. V was pared by 3 bases and J by 5 bases, with 10 bases between. Germline CDR1 is SQVTM and CDR2 is ANQGSEA. Here the CDR3 DNA reads TGCAGCGTTGAGTCTAGGGGGACTGAAGCTTTCTTT. Its translation: CSVESRGTEAFF.

This clone has a handful of counts. The rearrangement links TRBV7-8 to TRBJ1-5; D unresolved. The CDR3 has 14 residues. Trimming took 5 bases from V and 2 from J, leaving 10 bases between them. Germline-derived CDR1 and CDR2 are SGHVS and FQNEAQ. The chain's CDR3 is CASSLEYRNQPQHF. The DNA for the CDR3 is TGTGCCAGCAGCCTAGAATATCGCAATCAGCCCCAGCATTTT. The complete variable domain, with remaining parts taken from reference TRBV7-8 and TRBJ1-5, reads GAGVSQSPRYKVAKRGQDVALRCDPISGHVSLFWYQQALGQGPEFLTYFQNEAQLDKSGLPSDRFFAERPEGSVSTLKIQRTQQEDSAVYLCASSLEYRNQPQHFGDGTRLSIL.

This clone appeared once. This sequence joins TRBV4-1 and TRBJ2-7; tentatively, D is TRBD1 (6 bases). Trimming took 1 base from V and 6 from J, leaving 19 bases between them. Germline V lookup: CDR1 MGHRA, CDR2 YSYEKL. The CDR3 is 16 amino acids. The CDR3, as DNA: TGCGCCAGCAGCCAAGTTGTACCAGGGGCTATCCCCGAGCAGTACTTC. It yields the protein CASSQVVPGAIPEQYF.

The CDR3 nucleotides read TGTGCCAGCAGCCAAGCGCGGGGGGGCCTTGAGACCCAGTACTTC. Translation: CASSQARGGLETQYF. This rearrangement joins TRBV4-2 to TRBJ2-5; TRBD2 aligns across 9 bases. Germline CDR1 LGHNA, CDR2 YNFKEQ. This CDR3 comprises 15 residues. The J segment lost 5 bases and the V segment lost 1 base, leaving 5 bases of the junction unmatched.

V usage is TRBV7-7 and J usage is TRBJ2-2; 8 nucleotides agree with TRBD2. Germline CDR1 SSHAT, CDR2 FNYEAQ (reference sequence). Trimming cost V 3 bases and J 1 base; bases outside gene matches: 1. The CDR3 consists of 15 residues. CDR3 nucleotides: TGTGCCAGCAGCTTTACTAGCGGGAACACCGGGGAGCTGTTTTTT. Translating gives CASSFTSGNTGELFF.

The rearrangement links TRBV6-4 to TRBJ1-1; TRBD1 agrees at 7 bases. CDR3 length: 12 residues. V gave up 6 bases and J gave up 7 bases; unmatched junction bases: 5. The germline gives CDR1 MRHNA, CDR2 SNTAGT. CDR3 sequence (DNA): TGTGCCAGCAGGGGTTGGACAGGTGAAGCTTTCTTT. This gives the protein CASRGWTGEAFF.

This CDR3 reads CASSPGQGRTDTQYF. For the CDR3, the DNA is TGTGCCAGCAGCCCAGGACAGGGGCGCACAGATACGCAGTATTTT. The genes are TRBV7-9 and TRBJ2-3, with 9 bases fitting TRBD1. This CDR3 has 15 residues. The V segment lost 5 bases and the J segment 1 base; nucleotides outside the gene matches: 4. Per the germline V gene, CDR1 is SEHNR and CDR2 is FQNEAQ (reference sequence).

Sample share makes this clone medium-sized. The chain recombines TRBV4-2 with TRBJ2-1; TRBD2 aligns across 7 bases. This CDR3 contains 17 residues. V lost 0 bases, J lost 5 bases, and 10 bases stayed unmatched. Germline values: CDR1 LGHNA, CDR2 YNFKEQ. The CDR3 reads CASSQDVVPGLNNEQFF. In nucleotides, the CDR3 is TGTGCCAGCAGCCAAGATGTGGTTCCGGGACTAAACAATGAGCAGTTCTTC.

The chain is built from TRBV5-4 and TRBJ1-3; D is possibly TRBD1 (6 bases). Germline assignment: CDR1 SGHNT and CDR2 YYREEE (reference sequence). The CDR3 has 15 residues. V lost 10 bases, J lost 4 bases, and 21 bases lay in between. CDR3 region: CACERGGPSGNTIYF. The CDR3, as DNA: TGTGCCTGTGAGAGGGGGGGGCCTTCGGGAAACACCATATATTTT.

The chain is built from TRBV6-1 and TRBJ1-3; D uncertain. The CDR3 length is 17 residues. V lost 1 base and J 4 bases, leaving 17 bases between the germline ends. Germline V lookup: CDR1 MNHNS, CDR2 SASEGT. The CDR3 nucleotides are TGTGCCAGCAGTGAAGTGCACTTCTCCTCCACCGGAAACACCATATATTTT. Its protein product is CASSEVHFSSTGNTIYF.

This clone appeared a single time. The V and J genes are TRBV27 and TRBJ2-5; D is uncertain. This CDR3 spans 13 amino acids. Trimming left V 2 bases short and J 9 bases short, with 13 bases between. Germline V lookup: CDR1 MNHEY, CDR2 SMNVEV (reference sequence). The CDR3, as DNA: TGTGCCAGCAGTTTACGACCAAACATGGCCCAGTACTTC. Protein: CASSLRPNMAQYF.

The CDR3 reads CASSLNPGAAEQYF. CDR3 DNA: TGTGCCAGCAGCCTAAACCCCGGAGCGGCCGAGCAGTACTTC. The chain joins TRBV6-5 to TRBJ2-7, with a tentative D call TRBD2 (5 bases). This CDR3 contains 14 residues. Looked up from germline, CDR1 is MNHEY and CDR2 is SVGAGI. Trimming removed 6 bases at V and 6 bases at J, with 18 bases between.

J is TRBJ1-1 and V is TRBV2; D is perhaps TRBD1 (5 bases). V was shortened by 6 bases and J by 4 bases, with 12 bases between the two germline ends. This CDR3 has 13 amino acids. Germline CDR1 reads SNHLY; CDR2 reads FYNNEI. The CDR3 region has the DNA TGTGCCAGCAGGGACCAGAGGGGCACTGAAGCTTTCTTT. This sequence encodes CASRDQRGTEAFF. The variable domain in full, with the rest retrieved from reference TRBV2 and TRBJ1-1, is EPEVTQTPSHQVTQMGQEVILRCVPISNHLYFYWYRQILGQKVEFLVSFYNNEISEKSEIFDDQFSVERPDGSNFTLKIRSTKLEDSAMYFCASRDQRGTEAFFGQGTRLTVV.